Listed below are T cell receptor beta chains from one sample, sequenced in a study of cytomegalovirus exposure and HLA in healthy donors. Some clones are missing from TCRdb's copy, which holds only in-frame ones; the method was immunoSEQ multiplex PCR. The repertoire includes 150,000 to 250,000 clones, less than 80% of them detected once, and under 4.5% sits in the top ten. Sequences were obtained from PBMCs. The receptors come from a woman in her twenties or thirties in good health and CMV-seropositive. The CDR3 runs from the conserved cysteine through the conserved F or W. The order of the fields is V gene, J gene, CDR3 protein.

>TRBV27|TRBJ2-6
CASSFRGSAGANVLTF
>TRBV27|TRBJ1-1
CASSYTVDTEAFF
>TRBV7-6|TRBJ1-4
CASSSSRGQGEKLFF
>TRBV2|TRBJ2-7
CASTPTGHHEQYF
>TRBV2|TRBJ2-2
CASSEGGLAGGPGELFF
>TRBV6-6|TRBJ2-7
CASSYRGAGYYEQYF
>TRBV5-1|TRBJ2-2
CASRRAVNTGELFF
>TRBV11-3|TRBJ2-7
CASSQWTGRAYEQYF
>TRBV2|TRBJ1-2
CASSEDRFSEFGYTF
>TRBV6-6|TRBJ2-4
CASRVAGPAKNIQYF
>TRBV7-9|TRBJ2-7
CASSSGTGAYEQYF
>TRBV19|TRBJ2-5
CASSTQETQYF
>TRBV15|TRBJ1-4
CATKQGEGNEKLFF
>TRBV5-1|TRBJ1-2
CASSLGSVVAYGYTF
>TRBV7-9|TRBJ2-5
CAMRRGETQYF
>TRBV11-3|TRBJ2-7
CASSLRTSGNYEQYF
>TRBV29-1|TRBJ2-1
CSVWTSGNEQFF
>TRBV5-4|TRBJ2-3
CASSLGTSGKADTQYF
>TRBV11-3|TRBJ2-1
CASSLGLAGNNEQFF
>TRBV5-1|TRBJ2-3
CASNGDSSRQYF
>TRBV11-3|TRBJ1-5
CASSLPFQGARSNQPQHF
>TRBV27|TRBJ2-3
CASSPTTGGSDTQYF
>TRBV2|TRBJ1-6
CASSRDYNSPLHF
>TRBV6-5|TRBJ1-2
CASSPVVQGYFGYTF